This passage covers 13 T cell receptor beta chains from one sample sequenced in a study of shared clonotypes between healthy human individuals (dated by TCRdb to 2020 to 2022). The library was obtained by the immunoSEQ multiplex PCR assay. This immuneACCESS table, as held by TCRdb, lists in-frame sequences with V and J called but not all clones. Of the missing ones, under half trace to an unresolved V gene in checked studies; the others have no known cause. This sample has about a million clones in its table, and around 77% of those were observed once. The biggest ten clones account for about 0.94% of the sample. Sequenced input: memory CD4+ T cells from PBMCs. The meaning of the sample's cell subset or site label: CD45RA-negative fraction. The receptors here all came from a man between 18 and 29 years old in good health. Some clones in this sample may be carry-over from other donors' samples.

This sequence joins TRBV4-1 and TRBJ2-7; 7 bases fit TRBD1. V lost 4 bases and J lost 4; bases outside the gene matches: 10. Germline lookup yields CDR1 MGHRA and CDR2 YSYEKL. The CDR3 has 15 amino acids. CDR3 residues: CASSREDRSGYEQYF. CDR3 in DNA: TGCGCCAGCAGCCGAGAGGACAGGTCAGGGTACGAGCAGTACTTC.

The chain is built from TRBV7-2 and TRBJ2-3, with 9 nucleotides matching TRBD2. This CDR3 has 16 amino acids. The germline CDR1 and CDR2 sequences are SGHTA and FQGNSA. The V gene end was trimmed by 1 base and the J gene end by 4 bases; junction bases not matched to a gene: 6. The chain's CDR3 is CASSLGPSGNPDTQYF. The CDR3 coding sequence is TGTGCCAGCAGCTTAGGTCCTAGCGGGAACCCAGATACGCAGTATTTT.

This clone has more than one count but fewer than ten. The V and J genes are TRBV5-1 and TRBJ2-7; D is uncertain. V gave up 2 bases and J gave up 4 bases, with 7 bases separating them. The CDR3 is 12 residues long. CDR1 and CDR2 from the germline V gene are SGHRS and YFSETQ. CDR3 loop: CASSFDMYEQYF. CDR3 nucleotides: TGCGCCAGCAGCTTTGACATGTACGAGCAGTACTTC.

The gene calls are TRBV6-1 and TRBJ2-7; TRBD2 is a possible D gene (6 bases). Trimming removed 2 bases from V and 0 bases from J, with 11 bases in between. The germline CDR1 and CDR2 sequences are MNHNS and SASEGT. The CDR3 has 15 amino acids. CDR3 amino acids: CASSELDGSSYEQYF. The CDR3 DNA sequence: TGTGCCAGCAGTGAACTGGACGGGAGCTCCTACGAGCAGTACTTC.

About this clone itself: Additional DNA sequences in this sample encode the identical CDR3. The J gene is TRBJ2-1, the V gene TRBV9; 7 nucleotides align to TRBD2. Germline CDR1 and CDR2: SGDLS and YYNGEE. V lost 2 bases to trimming and J lost 0 bases; unmatched junction nucleotides: 2. This CDR3 contains 15 residues. The CDR3 spells CASSVLADSYNEQFF. CDR3 sequence (DNA): TGTGCCAGCAGCGTTCTAGCGGACTCCTACAATGAGCAGTTCTTC.

Comments on this clone: This is likely an artifact of a read error, given a far larger clone one base away. The same CDR3 also results from other DNA sequences found in this sample. J is TRBJ2-6 and V is TRBV11-2; D gene unclear. The germline V gene encodes CDR1 SGHAT and CDR2 FQNNGV. CDR3 length: 14 residues. The CDR3 DNA is TGTGCCAGCAGCCCTATTTCTGGAGCCAACGTCCTGACTTTC. This sequence encodes CASSPISGANVLTF.

This sequence joins TRBV19 and TRBJ1-3, with unresolved D. This CDR3 is 15 amino acids long. Germline loops: CDR1 LNHDA, CDR2 SQIVND (reference sequence). V lost 3 bases to trimming and J lost 0 bases, with 9 bases between them. The CDR3 region has the DNA TGTGCCAGTAGTATGCGGGTGAGCTCTGGAAACACCATATATTTT. This codes for CASSMRVSSGNTIYF.

As for this clone: Other DNA sequences in the sample encode the same CDR3. V gene TRBV5-4 combines with J gene TRBJ2-7, with TRBD1 as a possible D gene (6 bases). The CDR3 spans 13 residues. Germline values: CDR1 SGHNT, CDR2 YYREEE (reference sequence). V dropped 2 bases and J dropped 3 bases, with 9 bases sitting between them. The CDR3 DNA follows: TGTGCCAGCAGCTTAGGACAGAACTACGAGCAGTACTTC. Protein: CASSLGQNYEQYF.

The gene calls are TRBV18 and TRBJ1-3; TRBD1 matches at 7 bases. Germline assignment: CDR1 KGHSH and CDR2 LQKENI. V lost 2 bases to trimming and J lost 4 bases; unmatched junction nucleotides: 14. This CDR3 has 18 residues. CDR3 in DNA: TGTGCCAGCTCACCATTACCTTTTGGACAGGCCCGAGGAAACACCATATATTTT. It codes for CASSPLPFGQARGNTIYF.

The V gene is TRBV5-1, the J gene TRBJ1-5; a weak D match, TRBD1 (6 bases). CDR3 length equals 15 residues. Trimming cost V 4 bases and J 3 bases, with 14 bases left between them. The V gene's germline CDR1 is SGHRS and CDR2 YFSETQ. The CDR3 DNA sequence: TGCGCCAGCAGCCCCGTGACAGGCAACAATCAGCCCCAGCATTTT. This encodes CASSPVTGNNQPQHF.

V and J are TRBV28 and TRBJ2-7; D gene unclear. V was pared by 3 bases and J by 6 bases, with 15 bases between. CDR1 and CDR2 from the germline V gene are MDHEN and SYDVKM. The CDR3 runs to 14 residues. This CDR3 reads CASSLVGRVSEQYF. DNA for the CDR3: TGTGCCAGCAGTTTGGTGGGAAGAGTTTCCGAGCAGTACTTC.

J is TRBJ2-1 and V is TRBV19; the D gene could be TRBD1 or TRBD2 (5 bases each). V dropped 4 bases and J dropped 6 bases, with 13 bases sitting between them. The CDR3 spans 14 residues. CDR1 and CDR2 (germline): LNHDA, SQIVND (reference sequence). The CDR3: CASSTFGGSNEQFF. The CDR3 DNA reads TGTGCCAGTAGTACTTTTGGGGGTAGCAATGAGCAGTTCTTC.

As concerns this clone: Distinct nucleotide sequences in the sample also encode this CDR3. The chain recombines TRBV28 with TRBJ1-2; D perhaps matches TRBD1 (5 bases). V was pared by 3 bases and J by 2 bases, with 10 bases between. The CDR3 runs 14 residues. Germline lookup yields CDR1 MDHEN and CDR2 SYDVKM. CDR3 sequence: CASSLSGGNYGYTF. CDR3 bases: TGTGCCAGCAGTTTGAGTGGGGGGAACTATGGCTACACCTTC.